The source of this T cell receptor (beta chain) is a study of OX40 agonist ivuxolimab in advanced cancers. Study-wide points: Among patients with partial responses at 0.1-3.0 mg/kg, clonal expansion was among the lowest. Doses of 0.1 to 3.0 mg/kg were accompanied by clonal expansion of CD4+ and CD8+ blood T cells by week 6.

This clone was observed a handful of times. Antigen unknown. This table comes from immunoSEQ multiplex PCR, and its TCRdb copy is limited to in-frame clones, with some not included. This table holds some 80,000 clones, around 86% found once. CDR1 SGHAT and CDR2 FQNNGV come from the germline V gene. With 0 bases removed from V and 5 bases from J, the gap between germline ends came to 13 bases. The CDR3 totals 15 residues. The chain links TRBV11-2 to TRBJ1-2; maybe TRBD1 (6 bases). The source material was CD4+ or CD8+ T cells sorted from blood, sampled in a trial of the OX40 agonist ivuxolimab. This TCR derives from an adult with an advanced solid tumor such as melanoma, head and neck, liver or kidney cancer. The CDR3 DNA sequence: TGTGCCAGCAGCTTAGATCGGACAGTCCTATATGGCTACACCTTC. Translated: CASSLDRTVLYGYTF.